This TCR beta chain was obtained from a study of shared clonotypes between healthy human individuals. Study at large: In total, the donors were a couple of women and a few men aged 18 to 49.

Per the germline V gene, CDR1 is SGHDT and CDR2 is YYEEEE. The CDR3 contains 13 residues. The V and J ends lost 4 bases and 4 bases respectively, with 9 bases between them. Study-level results: Among non-shared clonotypes, generation probabilities were lower than among those shared by all four donors.

On this clone itself: Its cognate antigen is unknown.

Profiling relied on immunoSEQ multiplex PCR, and the TCRdb table lists in-frame clones only, not all of them. The sample lists roughly 1.4 million clones; around 98.5% were seen once. The receptor was derived from a man in his thirties or forties in good health. The sample taken for sequencing was naive CD4+ T cells sorted from blood. Described subset: CD45RA+ positively selected. The V call is TRBV5-6, the J call TRBJ1-3; D is unresolved. CDR3 sequence: CASSPVQGNTIYF. The DNA for the CDR3 is TGTGCCAGCAGCCCGGTACAGGGAAACACCATATATTTT.